The next 30 T cell receptor beta chains were all read from a single sample in a study of blood T cell repertoires in COVID-19. Profiled with immunoSEQ multiplex PCR; TCRdb holds only in-frame clones, not every one. The sample lists around 65,000 clones, approximately 78% occurring once. The sequencing input was peripheral blood. The receptors were gathered from a human donor in a cohort sampled during active COVID-19.

The rearrangement uses TRBV5-4 and TRBJ1-3; possible D gene TRBD1, 6 bases. This CDR3 is 14 amino acids long. V dropped 0 bases and J dropped 4 bases, with 8 bases sitting between them. Per germline, CDR1 SGHNT and CDR2 YYREEE (reference sequence). The CDR3 protein is CASSLGGPGNTIYF. For the CDR3, the DNA is TGTGCCAGCAGCTTGGGGGGGCCAGGAAACACCATATATTTT.

The rearrangement joins TRBV5-6 to TRBJ2-5, with 8 bases identical to TRBD1. V dropped 0 bases and J dropped 5; count of bases not matched to a gene: 6. Germline values: CDR1 SGHDT, CDR2 YYEEEE. The CDR3 sequence is 15 residues long. The CDR3 bases are TGTGCCAGCAGCTTGGGCCCAGGGGGCAGGGAGACCCAGTACTTC. Encoded protein: CASSLGPGGRETQYF.

The rearrangement uses TRBV19 and TRBJ2-7; 7 bases fit TRBD1. The CDR3 sequence is 15 residues long. Germline values: CDR1 LNHDA, CDR2 SQIVND (reference sequence). V gave up 2 bases and J gave up 4 bases; unmatched junction bases: 8. The CDR3 spells CASSITLGTAYEQYF. DNA of the CDR3: TGTGCCAGTAGTATAACTTTGGGGACAGCATACGAGCAGTACTTC. Combining the CDR3 with reference TRBV19 and TRBJ2-7 gives the whole variable domain DGGITQSPKYLFRKEGQNVTLSCEQNLNHDAMYWYRQDPGQGLRLIYYSQIVNDFQKGDIAEGYSVSREKKESFPLTVTSAQKNPTAFYLCASSITLGTAYEQYFGPGTRLTVT.

This clone appeared once. This chain joins TRBV5-5 and TRBJ2-3, with D uncertain. This CDR3 has 14 amino acids. Trimming stripped 4 bases from V and 2 bases from J, with 11 bases between. CDR1 is SGHKS, CDR2 YYEKEE, per germline (reference sequence). The CDR3 here is CASSPARPTDTQYF. In DNA, the CDR3 is TGTGCCAGCAGCCCCGCGAGGCCCACAGATACGCAGTATTTT. Complete variable domain (other parts from reference TRBV5-5 and TRBJ2-3): DAGVTQSPTHLIKTRGQQVTLRCSPISGHKSVSWYQQVLGQGPQFIFQYYEKEERGRGNFPDRFSARQFPNYSSELNVNALLLGDSALYLCASSPARPTDTQYFGPGTRLTVL.

The chain carries TRBV7-9 and TRBJ2-5; 8 bases line up with TRBD1. The CDR3 covers 15 residues. Germline V gene lookup returns CDR1 SEHNR and CDR2 FQNEAQ (reference sequence). V was clipped by 4 bases and J by 5 bases; unmatched bases: 9. The DNA of the CDR3 is TGTGCCAGCAGCTCCCGCGACAGGGGCGCGGAGACCCAGTACTTC. Translating gives CASSSRDRGAETQYF.

This clone was picked up one time. V and J are TRBV3-1 (or the pseudogene TRBV3-2) and TRBJ1-3; D is perhaps TRBD1 (6 bases). The CDR3 spans 14 residues. V lost 5 bases and J lost 4, with 12 bases in between. Germline-derived CDR1 and CDR2 are LGHDT and YNNKEL (reference sequence). CDR3 loop: CASSSSGAGNTIYF. For the CDR3, the DNA is TGTGCCAGCAGCAGCTCAGGGGCGGGAAACACCATATATTTT.

The chain carries TRBV7-9 and TRBJ1-2; TRBD1 aligns across 7 bases. The CDR3 extends over 15 amino acids. The trim removed 4 bases at V and 4 bases at J, leaving 9 bases unmatched. Germline CDR1 and CDR2: SEHNR and FQNEAQ (reference sequence). CDR3 sequence: CASSSTGANFYGYTF. The CDR3 nucleotides are TGTGCCAGCAGCTCCACAGGGGCTAACTTCTATGGCTACACCTTC.

This clone was detected only a few times. The V and J genes are TRBV11-2 and TRBJ2-7; maybe TRBD1 (5 bases). Germline lookup yields CDR1 SGHAT and CDR2 FQNNGV. Trimming shortened V by 1 base and J by 3 bases, and 25 bases separated the two germline ends. The CDR3 has 19 residues. CDR3 in amino acids: CASSLASQGMLGLNYEQYF. CDR3 in DNA: TGTGCCAGCAGCTTAGCATCCCAGGGCATGCTCGGATTAAACTACGAGCAGTACTTC.

The J gene is TRBJ1-2, the V gene TRBV18; D gene ambiguous. Germline loops: CDR1 KGHSH, CDR2 LQKENI. Deletions cut 2 bases from V and 6 bases from J, with 13 bases between. The CDR3 length is 14 residues. CDR3 residues: CASSPAGIQDGYTF. The CDR3 DNA is TGTGCCAGCTCACCAGCCGGGATCCAGGATGGCTACACCTTC.

The chain is built from TRBV19 and TRBJ2-2; possibly TRBD2 for D (6 bases). Germline V gene lookup returns CDR1 LNHDA and CDR2 SQIVND (reference sequence). V gave up 1 base and J gave up 5 bases, with 17 bases separating them. This CDR3 contains 17 residues. CDR3 sequence: CASSIAPWEARTGELFF. The CDR3 nucleotides are TGTGCCAGTAGTATAGCTCCCTGGGAGGCTCGGACCGGGGAGCTGTTTTTT. Supplemented by reference TRBV19 and TRBJ2-2, the full variable domain reads DGGITQSPKYLFRKEGQNVTLSCEQNLNHDAMYWYRQDPGQGLRLIYYSQIVNDFQKGDIAEGYSVSREKKESFPLTVTSAQKNPTAFYLCASSIAPWEARTGELFFGEGSRLTVL.

V gene TRBV28 combines with J gene TRBJ1-2, with 7 bases fitting TRBD1. V lost 8 bases and J lost 8; bases outside the gene matches: 14. The germline V gene has CDR1 MDHEN and CDR2 SYDVKM. The CDR3 is 14 residues long. The DNA of the CDR3 is TGTGCCAGCGGAGTGGGACGGAGGACAGGAGGCTACACCTTC. Translating it yields CASGVGRRTGGYTF.

This clone was recorded once. The rearrangement links TRBV5-8 to TRBJ2-5; D is perhaps TRBD2 (7 bases). There are 15 residues in the CDR3. V was clipped by 2 bases and J by 1 base, with 12 bases between them. CDR1 and CDR2 from the germline V gene are SGHTS and YDEGEE. CDR3 sequence reads: CASSFGRGGQETQYF. In DNA form, the CDR3 reads TGTGCCAGCAGCTTTGGGAGGGGGGGCCAAGAGACCCAGTACTTC. Drawing the rest from reference TRBV5-8 and TRBJ2-5, the complete variable domain is EAGVTQSPTHLIKTRGQQATLRCSPISGHTSVYWYQQALGLGLQFLLWYDEGEERNRGNFPPRFSGRQFPNYSSELNVNALELEDSALYLCASSFGRGGQETQYFGPGTRLLVL.

The chain links TRBV21-1 to TRBJ1-2. TRBV21-1 is termed a pseudogene. CDR3 length equals 18 residues. CDR3 sequence reads: CASSKSFPAGRRFYGYTF. The CDR3 DNA reads TGTGCCAGCAGCAAAAGCTTCCCGGCGGGACGGCGGTTCTATGGCTACACCTTC.

The chain recombines TRBV7-2 with TRBJ2-3; 7 bases agree with TRBD2. CDR1 is SGHTA, CDR2 FQGNSA, per germline. The CDR3 is made up of 15 amino acids. The V gene end was trimmed by 4 bases and the J gene end by 0 bases; junction bases not matched to a gene: 4. CDR3 coding DNA: TGTGCCAGCAGCTACAGGACTAGAAGCACAGATACGCAGTATTTT. Translation gives CASSYRTRSTDTQYF.

V and J are TRBV7-9 and TRBJ2-5; 13 positions agree with TRBD2. Per germline, CDR1 SEHNR and CDR2 FQNEAQ (reference sequence). V lost 1 base and J lost 4; bases outside the gene matches: 0. CDR3 length: 15 residues. In DNA form, the CDR3 reads TGTGCCAGCAGCTTAGGGACTAGCGGGGGAGAGACCCAGTACTTC. Translated, it gives CASSLGTSGGETQYF.

The genes are TRBV10-3 and TRBJ1-2; 7 positions agree with TRBD1. Germline assignment: CDR1 ENHRY and CDR2 SYGVKD. J gave up 6 bases and V 4 bases, and 8 bases lay outside the gene matches. CDR3 length: 14 residues. The CDR3: CAISVGQARNGYTF. CDR3 bases: TGTGCCATCAGTGTTGGACAGGCGCGTAATGGCTACACCTTC.

This clone was seen once. This sequence joins TRBV20-1 and TRBJ2-1; the D is unclear. V lost 3 bases and J 8 bases, leaving 11 bases between the germline ends. CDR3 length: 12 residues. From germline, CDR1 is DFQATT and CDR2 SNEGSKA (reference sequence). The CDR3 protein is CSASPAQDEQFF. DNA for the CDR3: TGCAGTGCTAGTCCGGCCCAGGATGAGCAGTTCTTC.

This chain uses TRBV18 with TRBJ1-5, with 7 bases fitting TRBD1. There are 15 residues in the CDR3. With 4 bases clipped from V and 4 bases from J, the junction kept 7 bases outside the gene matches. The germline CDR1 and CDR2 sequences are KGHSH and LQKENI. In DNA form, the CDR3 reads TGTGCCAGCTCACACGAGGGGGCCGGGAATCAGCCCCAGCATTTT. This sequence encodes CASSHEGAGNQPQHF.

V and J are TRBV6-5 and TRBJ2-1; TRBD1 matches at 10 bases. The CDR3 totals 16 residues. The germline V gene encodes CDR1 MNHEY and CDR2 SVGAGI. V dropped 1 base and J dropped 7; count of bases not matched to a gene: 7. CDR3 coding DNA: TGTGCCAGCAGTTACTGGCGACAGGGGGCTCGGAATGAGCAGTTCTTC. This sequence encodes CASSYWRQGARNEQFF.

This chain joins TRBV14 and TRBJ2-7, with TRBD1 matching over 8 bases. The germline CDR1 and CDR2 sequences are SGHDN and FVKESK. Germline trimming cut 2 bases from V and 0 bases from J; bases unmatched to any gene: 6. The CDR3 runs 16 residues. The CDR3 is CASSQLGQVYSYEQYF. The CDR3 DNA follows: TGTGCCAGCAGCCAACTGGGACAGGTCTACTCCTACGAGCAGTACTTC.

This clone was seen only once. V is TRBV27 and J is TRBJ1-1; 10 bases are shared with TRBD1. With 6 bases clipped from V and 4 bases from J, the junction kept 14 bases outside the gene matches. This CDR3 contains 17 residues. The germline V gene has CDR1 MNHEY and CDR2 SMNVEV (reference sequence). The CDR3 nucleotides read TGTGCCAGCAGCCAAATTTGGACAGGGGGGCGAGTCACTGAAGCTTTCTTT. Amino acids: CASSQIWTGGRVTEAFF.

This chain links TRBV21-1 with TRBJ1-6; TRBD1 is the table's D call, not checked against the DNA. TRBV21-1 is designated a pseudogene. The CDR3 consists of 16 residues. DNA of the CDR3: TGTGCCAGCAGCAAAACCCCCGACAGGTATGGGACACCCCTCCACTTT. Protein product: CASSKTPDRYGTPLHF.

The chain is built from TRBV3-1 (or the pseudogene TRBV3-2) and TRBJ1-5; D might be TRBD1 (5 bases). There are 15 residues in the CDR3. The V end was cut by 1 base, the J end by 5 bases, with 12 bases between. CDR1 is LGHDT, CDR2 YNNKEL, per germline (reference sequence). CDR3: CASSQGRGSHQPQHF. As DNA, the CDR3 is TGTGCCAGCAGCCAAGGAAGGGGCTCTCATCAGCCCCAGCATTTT.

The chain joins TRBV5-5 to TRBJ2-5; 7 nucleotides agree with TRBD1. Germline lookup yields CDR1 SGHKS and CDR2 YYEKEE (reference sequence). The CDR3 has 13 residues. The J segment lost 4 bases and the V segment lost 4 bases, leaving 4 bases of the junction unmatched. CDR3 in DNA: TGTGCCAGCAGCACAGGGGATTCAGAGACCCAGTACTTC. This gives the protein CASSTGDSETQYF.

The V gene is TRBV7-2, the J gene TRBJ2-3, with 11 bases matching TRBD2. With 4 bases clipped from V and 6 bases from J, the junction kept 6 bases outside the gene matches. The CDR3 is 15 amino acids. Germline assignment: CDR1 SGHTA and CDR2 FQGNSA. CDR3 sequence (DNA): TGTGCCAGCAGCTCCACTAGCGGGGGCATGGATACGCAGTATTTT. Encoded protein: CASSSTSGGMDTQYF.

The chain recombines TRBV3-1 (or the pseudogene TRBV3-2) with TRBJ2-4; D may be TRBD1 (6 bases). There are 15 residues in the CDR3. The V gene's germline CDR1 is LGHDT and CDR2 YNNKEL (reference sequence). V lost 3 bases, J lost 4 bases, and 13 bases lay in between. CDR3 sequence (DNA): TGTGCCAGCAGCCAGAGGGGGTCCAGTAAAAACATTCAGTACTTC. This translates into CASSQRGSSKNIQYF.

The gene calls are TRBV10-1 and TRBJ2-5; 7 bases are a match to TRBD1. The CDR3 has 15 amino acids. Germline-derived CDR1 and CDR2 are WNHNN and SYGVQD (reference sequence). The V segment lost 4 bases and the J segment 2 bases; nucleotides outside the gene matches: 7. CDR3 in amino acids: CASSGTTGRQETQYF. The CDR3 DNA follows: TGCGCCAGCAGTGGAACGACAGGGCGACAAGAGACCCAGTACTTC.

V and J are TRBV6-6 and TRBJ2-7; perhaps TRBD1 as D (5 bases). The germline V gene has CDR1 MNHNY and CDR2 SVGAGI (reference sequence). CDR3 length equals 13 residues. V lost 2 bases to trimming and J lost 3 bases, with 8 bases between them. CDR3 nucleotide sequence: TGTGCCAGCAGTTACGCGCAGGGCTACGAGCAGTACGTC. Translating it yields CASSYAQGYEQYV.

This clone was observed a single time. This rearrangement joins TRBV5-1 to TRBJ2-5; a weak D match, TRBD1 (5 bases). The CDR3 is 15 amino acids. CDR1 and CDR2 (germline): SGHRS, YFSETQ. The V end lost 2 bases, the J end lost 1 base, and 12 bases lay between the germline ends. CDR3 residues: CASSLNQGSQETQYF. The DNA of the CDR3 is TGCGCCAGCAGCTTAAACCAGGGATCCCAAGAGACCCAGTACTTC.

V usage is TRBV12-1 and J usage is TRBJ2-7; the table names TRBD2, a call not compared with the DNA. TRBV12-1 is recorded as a pseudogene. The CDR3 runs to 14 residues. In DNA form, the CDR3 reads TGTGCCAGCAGCACCCGCGGGCGATGGTACGAGCAGTACTTC. Amino acids: CASSTRGRWYEQYF.